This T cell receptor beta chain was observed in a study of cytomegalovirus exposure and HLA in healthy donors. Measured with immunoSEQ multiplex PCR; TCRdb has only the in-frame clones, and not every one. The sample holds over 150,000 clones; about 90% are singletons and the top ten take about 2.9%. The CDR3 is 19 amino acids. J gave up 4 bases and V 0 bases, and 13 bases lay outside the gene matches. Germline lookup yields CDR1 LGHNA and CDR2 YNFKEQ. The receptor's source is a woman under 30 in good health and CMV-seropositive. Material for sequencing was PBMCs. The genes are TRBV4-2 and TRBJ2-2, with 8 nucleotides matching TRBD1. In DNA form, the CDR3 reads TGTGCCAGCAGCCAAGATGATTGGCAGGGGGCGTCGGGCACCGGGGAGCTGTTTTTT. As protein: CASSQDDWQGASGTGELFF.